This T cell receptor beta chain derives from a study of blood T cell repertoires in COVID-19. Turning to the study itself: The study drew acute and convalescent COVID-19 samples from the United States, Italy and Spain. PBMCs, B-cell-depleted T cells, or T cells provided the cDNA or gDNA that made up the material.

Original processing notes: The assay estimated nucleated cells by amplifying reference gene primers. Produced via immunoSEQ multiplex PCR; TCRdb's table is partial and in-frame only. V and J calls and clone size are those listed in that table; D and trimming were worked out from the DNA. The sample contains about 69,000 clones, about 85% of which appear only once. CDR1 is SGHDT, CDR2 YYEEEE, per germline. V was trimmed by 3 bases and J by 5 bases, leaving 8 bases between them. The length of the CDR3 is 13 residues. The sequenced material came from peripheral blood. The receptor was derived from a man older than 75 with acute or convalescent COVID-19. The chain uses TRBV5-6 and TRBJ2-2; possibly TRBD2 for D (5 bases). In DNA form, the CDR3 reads TGTGCCAGCAGCTGGAGGTCGACCGGGGAGCTGTTTTTT. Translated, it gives CASSWRSTGELFF.